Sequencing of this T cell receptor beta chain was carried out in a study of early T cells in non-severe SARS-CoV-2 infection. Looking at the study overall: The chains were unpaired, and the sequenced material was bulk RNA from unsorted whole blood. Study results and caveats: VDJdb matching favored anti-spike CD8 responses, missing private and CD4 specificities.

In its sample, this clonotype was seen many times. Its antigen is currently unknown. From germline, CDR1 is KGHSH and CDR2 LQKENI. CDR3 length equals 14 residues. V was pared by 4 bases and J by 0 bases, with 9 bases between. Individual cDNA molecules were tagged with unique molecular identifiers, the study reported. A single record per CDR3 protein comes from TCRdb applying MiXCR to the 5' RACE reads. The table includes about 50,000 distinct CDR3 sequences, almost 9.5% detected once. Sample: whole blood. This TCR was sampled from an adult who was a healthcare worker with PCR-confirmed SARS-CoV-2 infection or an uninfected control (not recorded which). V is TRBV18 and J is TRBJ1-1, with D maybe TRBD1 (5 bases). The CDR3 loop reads CASSLRDVNTEAFF. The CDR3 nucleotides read TGTGCCAGCTCACTCCGGGACGTGAACACTGAAGCTTTCTTT.